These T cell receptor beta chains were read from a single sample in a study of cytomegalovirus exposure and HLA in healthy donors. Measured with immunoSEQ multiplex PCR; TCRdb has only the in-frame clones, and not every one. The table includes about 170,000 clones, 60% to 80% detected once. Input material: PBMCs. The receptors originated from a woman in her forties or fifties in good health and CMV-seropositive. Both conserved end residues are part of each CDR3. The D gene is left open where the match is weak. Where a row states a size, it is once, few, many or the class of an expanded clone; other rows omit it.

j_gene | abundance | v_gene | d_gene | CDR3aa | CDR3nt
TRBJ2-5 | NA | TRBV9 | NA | CASSVGVWWNQETQYF | TGTGCCAGCAGCGTGGGAGTCTGGTGGAATCAAGAGACCCAGTACTTC
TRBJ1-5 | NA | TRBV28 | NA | CASKQGGDSNQPQHF | TGTGCCAGCAAGCAGGGCGGAGACAGCAATCAGCCCCAGCATTTT
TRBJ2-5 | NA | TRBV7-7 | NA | CASSLGPGLIETQYF | TGTGCTAGCAGCTTAGGGCCAGGGTTGATCGAGACCCAGTACTTC
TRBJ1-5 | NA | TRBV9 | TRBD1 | CASSRDRTNQPQHF | TGTGCCAGCAGCCGGGACAGGACCAATCAGCCCCAGCATTTT
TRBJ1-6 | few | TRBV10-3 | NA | CAISTGTPYNSPLHF | TGTGCCATCAGTACCGGGACACCCTATAATTCACCCCTCCACTTT
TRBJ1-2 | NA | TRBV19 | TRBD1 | CASSKETGFYGYTF | TGTGCCAGTAGTAAGGAGACAGGGTTCTATGGCTACACCTTC
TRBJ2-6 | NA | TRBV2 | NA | CASSAEGPSSGANVLTF | TGTGCCAGCAGTGCGGAGGGACCGAGCTCTGGGGCCAACGTCCTGACTTTC
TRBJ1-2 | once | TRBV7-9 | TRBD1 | CASSLNRGQNYGYTF | TGTGCCAGCAGCCTCAACCGGGGACAGAACTATGGCTACACCTTC
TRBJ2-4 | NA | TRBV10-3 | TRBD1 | CAISEGSDRVNIQYF | TGTGCCATCAGTGAGGGATCGGACAGGGTAAACATTCAGTACTTC
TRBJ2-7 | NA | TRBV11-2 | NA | CASSPGASIYEQYF | TGTGCCAGCAGCCCAGGCGCCAGTATCTACGAGCAGTACTTC
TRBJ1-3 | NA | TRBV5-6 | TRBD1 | CASSALDRGSGNTIYF | TGTGCCAGCAGCGCACTGGACAGGGGCTCTGGAAACACCATATATTTT
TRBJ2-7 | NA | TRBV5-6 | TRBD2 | CASRRTSGGAREQYF | TGTGCCAGCAGGCGGACTAGCGGGGGGGCGAGGGAGCAGTACTTC
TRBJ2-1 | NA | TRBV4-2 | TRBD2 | CASSQEGSAGGTYNEQFF | TGTGCCAGCAGCCAAGAGGGGAGCGCGGGAGGCACCTACAATGAGCAGTTCTTC
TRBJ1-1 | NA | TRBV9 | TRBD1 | CASSVGTGRSWTEAFF | TGTGCCAGCAGCGTCGGGACAGGGAGGAGTTGGACTGAAGCTTTCTTT
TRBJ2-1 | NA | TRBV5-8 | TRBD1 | CASSLGTANNEQFF | TGTGCCAGCAGCCTCGGGACAGCTAACAATGAGCAGTTCTTC
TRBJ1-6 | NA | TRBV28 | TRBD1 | CASSFQGASSPLHF | TGTGCCAGCAGTTTTCAGGGGGCCTCTTCACCCCTCCACTTT
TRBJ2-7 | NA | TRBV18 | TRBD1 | CASSPRQGVGDEQYF | TGTGCCAGCTCACCGCGACAGGGGGTGGGAGACGAGCAGTACTTC
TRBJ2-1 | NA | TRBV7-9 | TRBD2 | CASSPTSGSYNEQFF | TGTGCCAGCAGCCCTACTAGCGGGAGCTACAATGAGCAGTTCTTC
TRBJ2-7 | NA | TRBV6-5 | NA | CASTSGAAYEQYF | TGTGCCAGCACCAGTGGGGCCGCGTACGAGCAGTACTTC
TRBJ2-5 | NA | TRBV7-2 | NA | CASEPYILFGGYQETQYF | TGTGCCAGCGAACCCTACATCCTATTCGGGGGATACCAAGAGACCCAGTACTTC
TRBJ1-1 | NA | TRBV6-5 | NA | CASRPNPTVNTEAFF | TGTGCCAGCAGGCCCAACCCAACAGTGAACACTGAAGCTTTCTTT
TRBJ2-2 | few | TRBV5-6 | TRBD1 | CASSLRQGNGELFF | TGTGCCAGCAGCTTGCGACAGGGGAACGGGGAGCTGTTTTTT
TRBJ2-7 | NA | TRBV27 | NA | CASSFSAGTLSYEQYF | TGTGCCAGCAGTTTCTCGGCCGGGACTCTCTCCTACGAGCAGTACTTC
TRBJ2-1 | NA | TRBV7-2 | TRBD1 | CASSYRTGPTEQFF | TGTGCCAGCAGCTATCGGACAGGACCTACGGAGCAGTTCTTC
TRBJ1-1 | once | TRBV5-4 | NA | CASSFSYTEAFF | TGTGCCAGCAGCTTTAGTTACACTGAAGCTTTCTTT
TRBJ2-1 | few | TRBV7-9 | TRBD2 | CASSLEMSGRAYEQFF | TGTGCCAGCAGCCTAGAAATGAGCGGGAGGGCCTATGAGCAGTTCTTC
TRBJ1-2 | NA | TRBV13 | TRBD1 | CASSFRTGGAEGYTF | TGTGCCAGCAGCTTTAGGACAGGGGGGGCCGAGGGCTACACCTTC
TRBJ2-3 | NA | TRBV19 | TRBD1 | CASSAGQGAIDTQYF | TGTGCCAGTAGTGCCGGACAGGGGGCTATAGATACGCAGTATTTT
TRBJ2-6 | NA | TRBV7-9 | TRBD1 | CASSFGRTGRSGANVLTF | TGTGCCAGCAGCTTTGGGCGGACAGGCCGCTCTGGGGCCAACGTCCTGACTTTC
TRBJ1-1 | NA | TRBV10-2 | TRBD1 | CASSPWDRALPEAFF | TGCGCCAGCAGTCCGTGGGACAGGGCCCTGCCTGAAGCTTTCTTT
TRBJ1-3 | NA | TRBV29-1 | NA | CSVQRGTGNTIYF | TGCAGCGTGCAACGGGGGACTGGAAACACCATATATTTT
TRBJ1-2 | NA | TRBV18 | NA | CASSPTEKYGYTF | TGTGCCAGCTCACCAACAGAGAAATATGGCTACACCTTC
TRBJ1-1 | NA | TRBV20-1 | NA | CSASSPREAFF | TGCAGTGCTAGCTCGCCGCGTGAAGCTTTCTTT
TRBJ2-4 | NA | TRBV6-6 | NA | CATVSSGHVAKNIQYF | TGTGCCACAGTAAGCTCGGGACACGTAGCCAAAAACATTCAGTACTTC
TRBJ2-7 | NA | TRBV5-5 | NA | CASSLAGRSSYEQYF | TGTGCCAGCAGCTTGGCTGGGAGGAGCTCCTACGAGCAGTACTTC
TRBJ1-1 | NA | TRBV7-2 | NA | CASSLTRDNTEAFF | TGTGCCAGCAGCTTGACACGGGACAATACTGAAGCTTTCTTT
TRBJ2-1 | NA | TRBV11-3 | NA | CASAQNRETEQFF | TGTGCCAGCGCCCAAAACAGGGAAACTGAGCAGTTCTTC
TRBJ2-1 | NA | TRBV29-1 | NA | CSVVRLGAYNEQFF | TGCAGCGTTGTACGGCTAGGGGCTTACAATGAGCAGTTCTTC
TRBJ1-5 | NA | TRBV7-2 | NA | CASSLGASNQPQHF | TGTGCCAGCAGCTTGGGGGCGAGCAATCAGCCCCAGCATTTT
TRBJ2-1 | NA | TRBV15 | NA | CATSREAVGDNEQFF | TGTGCCACCAGCAGAGAGGCGGTAGGTGATAATGAGCAGTTCTTC
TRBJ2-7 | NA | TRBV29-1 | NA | CSAFDRQAYEQYF | TGCAGCGCCTTTGACCGACAAGCCTACGAGCAGTACTTC
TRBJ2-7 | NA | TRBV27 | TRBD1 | CASSRTGPYEQYF | TGTGCCAGCAGTCGGACAGGACCTTACGAGCAGTACTTC
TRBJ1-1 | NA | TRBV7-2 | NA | CASSRGGLDTEAFF | TGTGCCAGCAGCCGCGGGGGGCTGGACACTGAAGCTTTCTTT
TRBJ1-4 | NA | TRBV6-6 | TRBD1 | CASMDRDTNEKLFF | TGTGCCAGTATGGACAGGGACACTAATGAAAAACTGTTTTTT
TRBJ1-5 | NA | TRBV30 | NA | CAWRSRVNQPQHF | TGTGCCTGGAGGTCCAGGGTTAATCAGCCCCAGCATTTT
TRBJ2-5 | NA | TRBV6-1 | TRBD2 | CASSERGGRETQYF | TGTGCCAGCAGTGAACGGGGGGGCCGAGAGACCCAGTACTTC
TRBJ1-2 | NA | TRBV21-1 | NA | CASSKGTDRGDGYTF | TGTGCCAGCAGCAAGGGCACAGACAGGGGAGACGGCTACACCTTC
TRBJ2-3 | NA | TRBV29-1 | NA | CSVGGGITSTDTQYF | TGCAGCGTTGGAGGAGGGATTACTAGCACAGATACGCAGTATTTT
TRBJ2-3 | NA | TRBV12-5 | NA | CASGSGGSTDTQYF | TGTGCTAGTGGTTCCGGGGGAAGCACAGATACGCAGTATTTT
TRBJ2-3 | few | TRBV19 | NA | CASSISSATDTQYF | TGTGCCAGTAGTATATCTAGCGCCACAGATACGCAGTATTTT
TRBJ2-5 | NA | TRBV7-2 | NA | CASSGGSQETQYF | TGTGCCAGCAGCGGCGGGTCACAAGAGACCCAGTACTTC
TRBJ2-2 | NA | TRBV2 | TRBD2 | CASSATILGGGYTGELFF | TGTGCCAGCAGTGCCACAATACTCGGCGGGGGATACACCGGGGAGCTGTTTTTT
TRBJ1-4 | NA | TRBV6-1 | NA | CASSGPAAATNEKLFF | TGTGCCAGCAGTGGACCGGCGGCAGCAACTAATGAAAAACTGTTTTTT
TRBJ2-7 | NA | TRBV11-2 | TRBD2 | CASSPGLAAGMYF | TGTGCCAGCAGCCCTGGGCTAGCGGCAGGGATGTACTTC
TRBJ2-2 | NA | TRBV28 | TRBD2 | CASSSPQGLAGGSTGELFF | TGTGCCAGCAGTTCTCCGCAGGGACTAGCGGGGGGCAGCACCGGGGAGCTGTTTTTT
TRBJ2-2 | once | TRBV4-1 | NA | CASREEQGYANTGELFF | TGCGCCAGCAGAGAAGAGCAGGGCTACGCGAACACCGGGGAGCTGTTTTTT